The TCR beta chain under discussion was sequenced for a study of vaccination effects on CD4 cells after COVID-19. This clone was observed once. Its target is unknown. Study-wide results and limits: Early timepoints after infection were absent, and convalescent patients were few in the study. Of the vaccine-induced clones from healthy vaccinees, merely 1 of 255 recognized common cold coronaviruses as well.

Profiled with immunoSEQ multiplex PCR; TCRdb holds only in-frame clones, not every one. The sample has over 55,000 clones, approximately 75% seen once. This CDR3 is 14 amino acids long. Germline V gene data show CDR1 as SGHRS and CDR2 as YFSETQ. Losses at the gene ends were 4 bases for V and 7 bases for J; bases not matched to a gene: 8. Antigen-specific CD4+ T cells were first expanded with viral peptide pools by the ViraFEST assay and only then sequenced. Researchers isolated CD4+ T cells once approximately 10 days of culture had elapsed. No vaccinee had earlier SARS-CoV-2 infection, and nucleocapsid antibodies were negative. A density of approximately 2.2 million PBMC per well was used; these cells were cultured with approximately 9.1 IU/ml IL-2 and approximately 10 ug/ml peptides. Replacing half the medium with IL-2 medium was done on days 3 and 7.

The sequencing used CD4+ T cells from PBMCs cultured with HCoV-OC43 spike peptides, collected before COVID-19 vaccination. Subset denoted: HCoV-OC43 spike overlapping peptide pool stimulation. This TCR came from a human donor who received a COVID-19 vaccine. This chain connects TRBV5-1 to TRBJ2-7; 10 bases line up with TRBD1. For the CDR3, the DNA is TGCGCCAGCAGCCCCCAGACAGGGGGCAGGGAGCAGTACGTC. Protein product: CASSPQTGGREQYV.